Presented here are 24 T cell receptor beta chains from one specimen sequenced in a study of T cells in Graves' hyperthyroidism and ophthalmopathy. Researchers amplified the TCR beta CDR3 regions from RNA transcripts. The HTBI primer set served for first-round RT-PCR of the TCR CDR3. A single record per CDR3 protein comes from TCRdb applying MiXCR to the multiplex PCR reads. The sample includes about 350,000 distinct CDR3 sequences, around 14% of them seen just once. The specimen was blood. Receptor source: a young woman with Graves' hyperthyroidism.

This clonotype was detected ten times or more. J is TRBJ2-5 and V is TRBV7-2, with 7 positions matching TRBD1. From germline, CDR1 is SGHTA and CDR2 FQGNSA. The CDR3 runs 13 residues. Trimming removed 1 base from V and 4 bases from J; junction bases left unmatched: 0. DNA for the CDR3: TGTGCCAGCAGCTTAGGGGACAGAGAGACCCAGTACTTC. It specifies CASSLGDRETQYF. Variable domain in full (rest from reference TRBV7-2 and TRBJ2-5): GAGVSQSPSNKVTEKGKDVELRCDPISGHTALYWYRQSLGQGLEFLIYFQGNSAPDKSGLPSDRFSAERTGGSVSTLTIQRTQQEDSAVYLCASSLGDRETQYFGPGTRLLVL.

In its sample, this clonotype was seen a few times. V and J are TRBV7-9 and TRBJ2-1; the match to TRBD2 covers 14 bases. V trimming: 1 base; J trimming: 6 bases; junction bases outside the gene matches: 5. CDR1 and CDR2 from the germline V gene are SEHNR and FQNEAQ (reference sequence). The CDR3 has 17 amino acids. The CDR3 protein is CASSLGLGTSGSNEQFF. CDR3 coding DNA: TGTGCCAGCAGCTTAGGGCTCGGGACTAGCGGGAGCAATGAGCAGTTCTTC.

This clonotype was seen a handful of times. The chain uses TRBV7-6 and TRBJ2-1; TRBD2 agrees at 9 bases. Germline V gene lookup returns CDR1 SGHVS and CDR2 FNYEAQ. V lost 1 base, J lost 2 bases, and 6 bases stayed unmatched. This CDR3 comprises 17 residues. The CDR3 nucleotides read TGTGCCAGCAGCTTAGTGAGCGGCGGGAGGGCCTACAATGAGCAGTTCTTC. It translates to CASSLVSGGRAYNEQFF.

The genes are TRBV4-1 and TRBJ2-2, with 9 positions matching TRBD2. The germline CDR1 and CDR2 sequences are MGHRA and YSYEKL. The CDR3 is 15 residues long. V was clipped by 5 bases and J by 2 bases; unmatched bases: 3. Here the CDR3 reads CASSWTSDNTGELFF. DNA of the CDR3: TGCGCCAGCAGCTGGACTAGCGATAACACCGGGGAGCTGTTTTTT.

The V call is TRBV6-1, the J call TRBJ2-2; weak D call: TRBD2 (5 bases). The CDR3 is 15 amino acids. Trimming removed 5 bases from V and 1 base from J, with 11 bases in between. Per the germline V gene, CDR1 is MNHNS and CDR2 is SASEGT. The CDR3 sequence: CASSPEAGNTGELFF. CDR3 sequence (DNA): TGTGCCAGCAGTCCGGAGGCTGGGAACACCGGGGAGCTGTTTTTT.

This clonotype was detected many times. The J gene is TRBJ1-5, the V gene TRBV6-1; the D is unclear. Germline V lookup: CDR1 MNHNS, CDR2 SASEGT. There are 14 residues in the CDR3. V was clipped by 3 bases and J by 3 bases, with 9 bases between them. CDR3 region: CASSDTQNNQPQHF. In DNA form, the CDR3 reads TGTGCCAGCAGTGATACTCAGAACAATCAGCCCCAGCATTTT.

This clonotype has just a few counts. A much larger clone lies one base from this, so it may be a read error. The CDR3 DNA is TGTGCCAGCAGCCCCGGAGGGCGCAGTAGCGGTGAGCAGTACTTC. Its protein is CASSPGGRSSGEQYF. The V and J genes are TRBV11-2 and TRBJ2-7; tentative D call: TRBD2 (6 bases). The CDR3 loop spans 15 amino acids. V was cut by 5 bases and J by 7 bases, with 21 bases left in between. Germline assignment: CDR1 SGHAT and CDR2 FQNNGV.

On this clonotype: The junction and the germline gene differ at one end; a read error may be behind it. The CDR3: CSVESSGSTDTLYF. The DNA of the CDR3 is TGCAGCGTTGAATCGTCAGGGAGCACAGATACGCTGTATTTT. The chain recombines TRBV29-1 with TRBJ2-3, with D perhaps given as TRBD1 or TRBD2 (5 bases each). Germline loops: CDR1 SQVTM, CDR2 ANQGSEA. This CDR3 comprises 14 residues.

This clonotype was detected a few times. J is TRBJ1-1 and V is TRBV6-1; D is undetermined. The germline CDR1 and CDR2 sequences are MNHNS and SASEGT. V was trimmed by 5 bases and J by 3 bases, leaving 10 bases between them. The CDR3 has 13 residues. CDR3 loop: CASSSPVDTEAFF. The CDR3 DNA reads TGTGCCAGCAGTTCCCCGGTGGACACTGAAGCTTTCTTT.

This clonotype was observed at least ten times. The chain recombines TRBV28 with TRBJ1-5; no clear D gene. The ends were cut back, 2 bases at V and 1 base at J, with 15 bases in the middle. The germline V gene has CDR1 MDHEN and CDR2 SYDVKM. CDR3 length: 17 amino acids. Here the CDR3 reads CASSLRASRRSNQPQHF. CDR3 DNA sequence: TGTGCCAGCAGTTTAAGGGCCTCCAGAAGGAGCAATCAGCCCCAGCATTTT.

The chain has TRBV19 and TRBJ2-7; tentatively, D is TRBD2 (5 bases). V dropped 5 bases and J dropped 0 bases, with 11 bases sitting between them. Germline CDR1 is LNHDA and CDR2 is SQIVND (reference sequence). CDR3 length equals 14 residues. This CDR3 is CASSPDWSSYEQYF. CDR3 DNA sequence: TGTGCCAGTAGTCCGGACTGGAGCTCCTACGAGCAGTACTTC.

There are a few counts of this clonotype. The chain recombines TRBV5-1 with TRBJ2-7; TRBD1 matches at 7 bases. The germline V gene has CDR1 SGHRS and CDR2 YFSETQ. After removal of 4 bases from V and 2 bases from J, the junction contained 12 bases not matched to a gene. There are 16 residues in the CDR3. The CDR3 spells CASSLGTVLGTYEQYF. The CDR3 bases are TGCGCCAGCAGCCTAGGGACAGTTCTAGGCACCTACGAGCAGTACTTC.

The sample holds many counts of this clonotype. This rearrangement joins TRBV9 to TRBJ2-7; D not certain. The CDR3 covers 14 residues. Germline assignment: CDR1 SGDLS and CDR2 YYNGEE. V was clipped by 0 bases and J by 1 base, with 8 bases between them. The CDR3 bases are TGTGCCAGCAGCGTAGGGTCGGCATCCTACGAGCAGTACTTC. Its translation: CASSVGSASYEQYF.

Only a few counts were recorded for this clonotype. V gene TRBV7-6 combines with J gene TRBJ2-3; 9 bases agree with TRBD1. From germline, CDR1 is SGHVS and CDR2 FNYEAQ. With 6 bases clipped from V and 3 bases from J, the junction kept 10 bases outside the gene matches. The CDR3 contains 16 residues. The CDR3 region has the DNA TGTGCCAGCAGTCTCCGAGGGGGACAGGGAACAGATACGCAGTATTTT. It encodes CASSLRGGQGTDTQYF.

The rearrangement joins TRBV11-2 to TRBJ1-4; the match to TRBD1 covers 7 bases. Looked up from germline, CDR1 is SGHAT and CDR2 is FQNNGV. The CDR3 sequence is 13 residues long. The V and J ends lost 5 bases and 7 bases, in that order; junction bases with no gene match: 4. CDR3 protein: CASSRTGVEKLFF. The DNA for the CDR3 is TGTGCCAGCAGCAGAACAGGGGTTGAAAAACTGTTTTTT. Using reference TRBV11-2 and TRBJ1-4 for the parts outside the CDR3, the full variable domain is EAGVAQSPRYKIIEKRQSVAFWCNPISGHATLYWYQQILGQGPKLLIQFQNNGVVDDSQLPKDRFSAERLKGVDSTLKIQPAKLEDSAVYLCASSRTGVEKLFFGSGTQLSVL.

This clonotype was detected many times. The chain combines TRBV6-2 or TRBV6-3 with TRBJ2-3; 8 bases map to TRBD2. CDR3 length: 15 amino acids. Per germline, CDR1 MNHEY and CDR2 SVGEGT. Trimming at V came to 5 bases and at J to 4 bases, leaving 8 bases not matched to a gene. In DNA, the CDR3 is TGTGCCAGCAGTCCCGGGACTAGGGAGTCAGATACGCAGTATTTT. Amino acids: CASSPGTRESDTQYF.

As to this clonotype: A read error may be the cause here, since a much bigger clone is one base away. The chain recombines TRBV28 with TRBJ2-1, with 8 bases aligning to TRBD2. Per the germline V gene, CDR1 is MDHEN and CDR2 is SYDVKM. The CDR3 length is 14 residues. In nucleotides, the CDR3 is TGTGCCAGCAGCATGACTAGCGCCTACAATGAGCAGCTCTTC. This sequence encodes CASSMTSAYNEQLF.

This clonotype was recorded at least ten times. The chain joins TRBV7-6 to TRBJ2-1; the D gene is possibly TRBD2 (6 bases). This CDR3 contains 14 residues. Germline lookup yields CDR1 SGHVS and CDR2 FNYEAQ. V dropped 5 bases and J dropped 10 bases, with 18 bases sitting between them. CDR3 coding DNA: TGTGCCAGCAGCGGACCCGGGACTGCTCACGAGCAGTTCTTC. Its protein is CASSGPGTAHEQFF. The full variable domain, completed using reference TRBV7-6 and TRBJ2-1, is GAGVSQSPRYKVTKRGQDVALRCDPISGHVSLYWYRQALGQGPEFLTYFNYEAQQDKSGLPNDRFSAERPEGSISTLTIQRTEQRDSAMYRCASSGPGTAHEQFFGPGTRLTVL.

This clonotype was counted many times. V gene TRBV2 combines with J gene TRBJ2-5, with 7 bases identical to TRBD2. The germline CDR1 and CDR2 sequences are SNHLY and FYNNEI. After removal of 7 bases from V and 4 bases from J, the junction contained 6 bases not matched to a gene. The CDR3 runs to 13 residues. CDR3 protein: CASKSGTLETQYF. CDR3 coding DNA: TGTGCCAGCAAGAGCGGGACGTTAGAGACCCAGTACTTC.

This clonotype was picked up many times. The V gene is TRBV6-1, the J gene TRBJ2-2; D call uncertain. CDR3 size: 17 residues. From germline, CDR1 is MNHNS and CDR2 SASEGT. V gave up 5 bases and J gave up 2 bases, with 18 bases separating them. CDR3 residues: CASSYKAAMVNTGELFF. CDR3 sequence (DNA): TGTGCCAGCAGTTACAAGGCGGCGATGGTAAACACCGGGGAGCTGTTTTTT.

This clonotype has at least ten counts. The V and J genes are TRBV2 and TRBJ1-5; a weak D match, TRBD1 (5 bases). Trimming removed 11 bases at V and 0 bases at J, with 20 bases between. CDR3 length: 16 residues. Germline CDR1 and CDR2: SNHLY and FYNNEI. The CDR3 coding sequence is TGTGCCTCTCATGGGGGACGCAGCAATAGCAATCAGCCCCAGCATTTT. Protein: CASHGGRSNSNQPQHF.

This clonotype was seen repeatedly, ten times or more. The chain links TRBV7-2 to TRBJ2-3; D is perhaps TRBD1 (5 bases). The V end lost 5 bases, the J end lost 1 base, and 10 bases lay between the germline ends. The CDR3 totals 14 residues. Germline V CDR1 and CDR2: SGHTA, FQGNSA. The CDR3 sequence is CASSPRQRTDTQYF. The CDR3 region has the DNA TGTGCCAGCAGCCCCCGACAGCGCACAGATACGCAGTATTTT.

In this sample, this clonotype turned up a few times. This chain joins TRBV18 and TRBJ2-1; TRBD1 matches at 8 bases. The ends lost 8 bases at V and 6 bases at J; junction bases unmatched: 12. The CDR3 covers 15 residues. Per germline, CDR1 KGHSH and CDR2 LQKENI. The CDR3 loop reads CASATRGQETNEQFF. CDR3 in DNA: TGTGCCAGCGCAACCCGGGGACAGGAGACCAATGAGCAGTTCTTC. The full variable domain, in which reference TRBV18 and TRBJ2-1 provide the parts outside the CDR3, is NAGVMQNPRHLVRRRGQEARLRCSPMKGHSHVYWYRQLPEEGLKFMVYLQKENIIDESGMPKERFSAEFPKEGPSILRIQQVVRGDSAAYFCASATRGQETNEQFFGPGTRLTVL.

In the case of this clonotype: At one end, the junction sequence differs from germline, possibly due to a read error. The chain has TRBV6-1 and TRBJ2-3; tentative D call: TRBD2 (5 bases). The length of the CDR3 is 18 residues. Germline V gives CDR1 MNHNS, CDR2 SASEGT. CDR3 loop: CASSQAPGILTFTDTQYF. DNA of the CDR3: TGTGCCAGCAGTCAAGCACCCGGGATCCTCACCTTCACAGATACGCAGTATTTT.